These 24 T cell receptor beta chains came from one sample sequenced in a study of T cells in Graves' hyperthyroidism and ophthalmopathy. Amplified regions were TCR beta CDR3 sequences from RNA transcripts. Using the HTBI primer set, a first-round RT-PCR was run on the TCR CDR3. MiXCR, run by TCRdb on the multiplex PCR reads, gives a single entry per CDR3 protein. Among roughly 720,000 distinct CDR3 sequences listed, roughly a sixth were seen once. Sequencing used blood. Source of these receptors: a man aged 50-60 years with Graves' hyperthyroidism.

In nucleotides, the CDR3 is TGTGCCAGCAACACGGATAATGAAAAACTGTTTTTT. This gives the protein CASNTDNEKLFF. The chain couples TRBV28 to TRBJ1-4; no clear D gene. Germline CDR1 and CDR2: MDHEN and SYDVKM. V dropped 7 bases and J dropped 4 bases, with 7 bases sitting between them. This CDR3 spans 12 amino acids.

In its sample, this clonotype was seen many times. V gene TRBV4-1 combines with J gene TRBJ2-1; 10 positions match TRBD1. This CDR3 is 20 amino acids long. Germline CDR1 and CDR2: MGHRA and YSYEKL. V shed 4 bases, J shed 0 bases, and the junction held 15 bases outside the gene matches. CDR3 sequence (DNA): TGCGCCAGCAGCCTTCGGGGACAGGGGCGATTGGCGAGCTCCTACAATGAGCAGTTCTTC. Translated: CASSLRGQGRLASSYNEQFF.

This clonotype was recorded many times. J is TRBJ2-1 and V is TRBV27, with 14 bases aligning to TRBD2. Trimming removed 8 bases from V and 9 bases from J; junction bases left unmatched: 6. The length of the CDR3 is 14 residues. Germline V lookup: CDR1 MNHEY, CDR2 SMNVEV (reference sequence). CDR3 loop: CASRGTSGRTEQFF. The CDR3 DNA follows: TGTGCCAGCCGAGGGACTAGCGGGAGAACTGAGCAGTTCTTC.

A remark on this clonotype: A read error may explain this, as a much larger clone is one base away. The gene calls are TRBV28 and TRBJ1-2, with TRBD1 matching over 7 bases. Germline V CDR1 and CDR2: MDHEN, SYDVKM. Trimming removed 5 bases from V and 4 bases from J; junction bases left unmatched: 1. The CDR3 extends over 12 amino acids. CDR3 sequence (DNA): TGTGCCAGCAGTGCAGGGGGCTATGGCTACACCTTC. Amino acids: CASSAGGYGYTF.

The table lists this clonotype with many counts. This chain connects TRBV18 to TRBJ2-5, with D perhaps matching TRBD1 (6 bases). The CDR3 consists of 14 residues. The germline gives CDR1 KGHSH, CDR2 LQKENI. The germline V and J ends were trimmed by 3 bases and 1 base, with 9 bases remaining between them. The CDR3 DNA reads as TGTGCCAGCTCACCGTCACAGGGCCAAGAGACCCAGTACTTC. As protein: CASSPSQGQETQYF.

This clonotype occurred many times. The chain couples TRBV28 to TRBJ1-4; D ambiguous. Deletions cut 9 bases from V and 5 bases from J, with 7 bases between. The CDR3 runs 11 residues. The germline V gene has CDR1 MDHEN and CDR2 SYDVKM. The CDR3 DNA reads TGTGCCAGTGAAGGCAATGAAAAACTGTTTTTT. It codes for CASEGNEKLFF. The full variable domain, rest sourced from reference TRBV28 and TRBJ1-4, is DVKVTQSSRYLVKRTGEKVFLECVQDMDHENMFWYRQDPGLGLRLIYFSYDVKMKEKGDIPEGYSVSREKKERFSLILESASTNQTSMYLCASEGNEKLFFGSGTQLSVL.

The chain joins TRBV24-1 to TRBJ2-1; TRBD2 agrees at 13 bases. With V trimmed by 9 bases and J by 10 bases, 2 bases remained unmatched. This CDR3 comprises 12 residues. CDR1 KGHDR and CDR2 SFDVKD come from the germline V gene. The CDR3 sequence is CATGGLAGEQFF. The CDR3 DNA follows: TGTGCCACCGGGGGACTAGCGGGGGAGCAGTTCTTC.

In its sample, this clonotype was seen many times. The CDR3 sequence is CASKRDAEAFF. For the CDR3, the DNA is TGTGCCAGTAAACGGGACGCAGAAGCTTTCTTT. This chain links TRBV2 with TRBJ1-1; D may be TRBD1 (5 bases). V gave up 9 bases and J gave up 8 bases, with 13 bases separating them. CDR3 length: 11 residues. Germline CDR1 and CDR2: SNHLY and FYNNEI.

In this sample, this clonotype turned up many times. The rearrangement links TRBV28 to TRBJ2-7; 11 positions match TRBD2. V dropped 6 bases and J dropped 5; count of bases not matched to a gene: 9. CDR1 and CDR2 (germline): MDHEN, SYDVKM. The CDR3 covers 15 residues. CDR3 bases: TGTGCCAGCAGCACTGGGACTAGCGGAGAGCACGAGCAGTACTTC. Protein sequence: CASSTGTSGEHEQYF.

In this sample, this clonotype turned up many times. J is TRBJ2-1 and V is TRBV6-2 or TRBV6-3, with 9 bases lining up with TRBD1. The V segment lost 7 bases and the J segment 5 bases; nucleotides outside the gene matches: 3. Germline V gene sequence: CDR1 MNHEY, CDR2 SVGEGT. The CDR3 sequence is 13 residues long. The CDR3 DNA reads as TGTGCCAGCACGGGACAGGGCAACAATGAGCAGTTCTTC. Translating gives CASTGQGNNEQFF.

This clonotype showed up many times. This chain links TRBV2 with TRBJ1-4, with D hard to call. The V end was cut by 2 bases, the J end by 2 bases, with 9 bases between. Per germline, CDR1 SNHLY and CDR2 FYNNEI. This CDR3 contains 15 residues. The CDR3 loop reads CASSERTYTNEKLFF. The CDR3 bases are TGTGCCAGCAGTGAACGGACGTATACTAATGAAAAACTGTTTTTT.

CDR3: CASSRSLSYEQYF. CDR3 DNA: TGTGCCAGCAGTCGTTCTCTCTCCTACGAGCAGTACTTC. The chain combines TRBV12-3 or TRBV12-4 with TRBJ2-7; D uncertain. The V and J ends lost 5 bases and 0 bases respectively, with 8 bases between them. The CDR3 covers 13 residues.

This clonotype was picked up many times. This chain joins TRBV7-8 and TRBJ1-1; D might be TRBD1 (5 bases). V dropped 3 bases and J dropped 1 base, with 12 bases sitting between them. Germline V gives CDR1 SGHVS, CDR2 FQNEAQ. This CDR3 is 15 amino acids long. CDR3 residues: CASSFIPDRNTEAFF. For the CDR3, the DNA is TGTGCCAGCAGCTTTATTCCCGACAGGAACACTGAAGCTTTCTTT.

The sample holds many counts of this clonotype. This rearrangement joins TRBV7-2 to TRBJ1-6; tentative D call: TRBD1 (5 bases). Trimming removed 3 bases at V and 4 bases at J, with 13 bases between. The CDR3 is 16 amino acids. The germline V gene has CDR1 SGHTA and CDR2 FQGNSA. In DNA form, the CDR3 reads TGTGCCAGCAGCTTTTCAGGGACCTTTTATAATTCACCCCTCCACTTT. It yields the protein CASSFSGTFYNSPLHF.

This clonotype came up many times. The rearrangement joins TRBV24-1 to TRBJ2-5; TRBD2 might be the D (6 bases). The CDR3 contains 14 residues. Trimming left V 7 bases short and J 5 bases short, with 16 bases between. The germline gives CDR1 KGHDR, CDR2 SFDVKD. CDR3 loop: CATSAGIPGETQYF. In DNA, the CDR3 is TGTGCCACCAGCGCGGGGATCCCGGGGGAGACCCAGTACTTC.

The genes are TRBV30 and TRBJ2-7, with 9 nucleotides matching TRBD1. V was pared by 8 bases and J by 0 bases, with 5 bases of the junction left unmatched. There are 13 residues in the CDR3. CDR1 and CDR2 from the germline V gene are GTSNPN and SVGIG (reference sequence). For the CDR3, the DNA is TGTGCCGCTGGGACAGGGTTCTCCTACGAGCAGTACTTC. It yields the protein CAAGTGFSYEQYF.

This clonotype was seen more than once but under ten times. This chain connects TRBV20-1 to TRBJ1-6; D is ambiguous. V shed 5 bases and J shed 5 bases, with 16 bases lying between them. The germline CDR1 and CDR2 sequences are DFQATT and SNEGSKA (reference sequence). The CDR3 loop spans 15 amino acids. CDR3 sequence (DNA): TGCAGTGCTCCGCCAGATCCCTGGAATAATTCACCCCTCCACTTT. Its protein is CSAPPDPWNNSPLHF.

The rearrangement links TRBV2 to TRBJ2-7; 11 bases line up with TRBD2. V lost 4 bases, J lost 3 bases, and 5 bases stayed unmatched. Germline CDR1 and CDR2: SNHLY and FYNNEI. This CDR3 has 15 residues. The CDR3 nucleotides are TGTGCCAGCAGTGTGCGGACTAGCGGGCTCTACGAGCAGTACTTC. It encodes CASSVRTSGLYEQYF.

This clonotype was counted many times. The chain joins TRBV6-1 to TRBJ2-3; TRBD1 matches at 7 bases. Germline-derived CDR1 and CDR2 are MNHNS and SASEGT. The length of the CDR3 is 14 residues. V lost 1 base to trimming and J lost 5 bases; unmatched junction nucleotides: 3. Here the CDR3 reads CASSEDRGLDTQYF. As DNA, the CDR3 is TGTGCCAGCAGTGAAGACAGGGGCTTAGATACGCAGTATTTT.

Ten or more counts support this clonotype. The CDR3 sequence: CSVEGLAGEGTGELFF. The CDR3 coding sequence is TGCAGCGTTGAGGGGCTAGCGGGAGAGGGTACCGGGGAGCTGTTTTTT. The chain is built from TRBV29-1 and TRBJ2-2; 10 bases fit TRBD2. Losses at the gene ends were 3 bases for V and 5 bases for J; bases not matched to a gene: 9. The CDR3 is made up of 16 amino acids. The germline CDR1 and CDR2 sequences are SQVTM and ANQGSEA.

The chain uses TRBV5-8 and TRBJ1-6; D not certain. The CDR3 contains 9 residues. CDR1 SGHTS and CDR2 YDEGEE come from the germline V gene. As DNA, the CDR3 is TGTGACATGGTGTCACCCCTCCACTTT. Translated, it gives CDMVSPLHF.

This clonotype was seen ten or more times. The chain couples TRBV6-1 to TRBJ2-7; TRBD2 agrees at 12 bases. The germline gives CDR1 MNHNS, CDR2 SASEGT. After removal of 6 bases from V and 2 bases from J, the junction contained 2 bases not matched to a gene. This CDR3 comprises 14 residues. The CDR3 DNA is TGTGCCAGCAGCGGACTAGCGGGGACCTACGAGCAGTACTTC. Protein: CASSGLAGTYEQYF.

This clonotype was counted between two and nine times. V usage is TRBV5-1 and J usage is TRBJ1-1; possible D gene TRBD1, 5 bases. V lost 1 base and J lost 0, with 13 bases in between. CDR1 and CDR2 (germline): SGHRS, YFSETQ. This CDR3 is built from 16 residues. In nucleotides, the CDR3 is TGCGCCAGCAGCTTGAACGGGGCATCCATGAACACTGAAGCTTTCTTT. Protein: CASSLNGASMNTEAFF.

This rearrangement joins TRBV29-1 to TRBJ2-3; TRBD2 matches at 9 bases. This CDR3 spans 15 amino acids. Germline assignment: CDR1 SQVTM and CDR2 ANQGSEA. V shed 4 bases, J shed 6 bases, and the junction held 11 bases outside the gene matches. The CDR3 is CSVAPWREGSDTQYF. The CDR3, as DNA: TGCAGCGTTGCCCCCTGGCGGGAGGGTTCCGATACGCAGTATTTT.